This TCR beta chain appears in the sequencing data of a study of blood T cell repertoires in COVID-19. The data were produced by immunoSEQ multiplex PCR, yet TCRdb's version contains in-frame clones alone and is incomplete. The sample records around 51,000 clones, about 86% being singletons. The J segment lost 3 bases and the V segment lost 2 bases, leaving 6 bases of the junction unmatched. The CDR3 is 15 residues long. Germline loops: CDR1 MNHEY, CDR2 SVGEGT. This clone was found once. The J gene is TRBJ2-5, the V gene TRBV6-2 or TRBV6-3; TRBD2 matches 7 bases. The sample taken for sequencing was peripheral blood. This sequence originates from a man older than 75 with active COVID-19. The CDR3 sequence: CASSYGPSGEETQYF. The CDR3 nucleotides are TGTGCCAGCAGTTACGGGCCTAGCGGAGAAGAGACCCAGTACTTC.